A selection of T cell receptor beta chains follows, all from one sample in a study of shared clonotypes between healthy human individuals. Measured with immunoSEQ multiplex PCR; TCRdb has only the in-frame clones, and not every one. The sample lists 1,400,000 or so clones; around 98.5% were seen once. Material for sequencing was naive CD4+ T cells sorted from blood. The receptor set was obtained from a young man in good health. Both conserved end residues are part of each CDR3. A D gene is named only where the DNA matches it firmly. The listing skips clone size in some rows; elsewhere it reads once, few, many or a size class.

D: -; J: TRBJ2-7; size: -; V: TRBV5-3; DNA: TGTGCCAGAAGCTTGCTGCGGGACGAGCAGTACTTC; CDR3: CARSLLRDEQYF
D: TRBD1; J: TRBJ1-2; size: -; V: TRBV7-6; DNA: TGTGCCAGCAGCTTAGCCTCCGGGACAGGGACTTATGGCTACACCTTC; CDR3: CASSLASGTGTYGYTF
D: -; J: TRBJ1-2; size: few; V: TRBV28; DNA: TGTGCCAGCAGTAACCCCCCATCTGATGGCTACACCTTC; CDR3: CASSNPPSDGYTF
D: TRBD1; J: TRBJ2-7; size: -; V: TRBV6-6; DNA: TGTGCCAGCACCGCGGGACAGGGTCTCTACGAGCAGTACTTC; CDR3: CASTAGQGLYEQYF
D: -; J: TRBJ2-7; size: -; V: TRBV27; DNA: TGTGCCAGCAGTTCACCGGCTTGGCGGTCCACCTACGAGCAGTACTTC; CDR3: CASSSPAWRSTYEQYF
D: -; J: TRBJ2-7; size: -; V: TRBV5-5; DNA: TGTGCCAGCAGCCCCATCGCCGCCTACGAGCAGTACTTC; CDR3: CASSPIAAYEQYF
D: -; J: TRBJ2-1; size: -; V: TRBV7-2; DNA: TGTGCCAGCACGAAGGACAGCTACTACAATGAGCAGTTCTTC; CDR3: CASTKDSYYNEQFF
D: -; J: TRBJ2-2; size: -; V: TRBV7-2; DNA: TGTGCCGGGGGGGCGGGTCATAGAACCGGGGAGCTGTTTTTT; CDR3: CAGGAGHRTGELFF
D: -; J: TRBJ2-5; size: -; V: TRBV7-9; DNA: TGTGCCAGCAGCCCAATAGAGACCCAGTACTTC; CDR3: CASSPIETQYF
D: -; J: TRBJ1-2; size: -; V: TRBV29-1; DNA: TGCAGCTGTTACGATTCGGCCTATGGCTACACCTTC; CDR3: CSCYDSAYGYTF
D: -; J: TRBJ1-5; size: -; V: TRBV19; DNA: TGTGCCAGTAGTTCCAGGGAGGGACAGCCCCAGCATTTT; CDR3: CASSSREGQPQHF